These T cell receptor beta chains were read from a single sample in a study of blood T cell repertoires in COVID-19. TCRdb's copy holds only in-frame clones and misses some; the assay was immunoSEQ multiplex PCR. Altogether approximately 120,000 clones are present, 77% being singletons, with the ten largest covering around a fifth. The sequencing sample was made of peripheral blood. All receptors come from an elderly man with acute or convalescent COVID-19. Each CDR3 is given with its conserved first and last residue. The D gene is left open where the match is weak. Some rows have no size entry. The others give once, few or many, or a class for an expanded clone.

clone_size,d_call,v_call,j_call,cdr3_nt,cdr3_aa
-,TRBD1,TRBV6-5,TRBJ2-7,TGTGCCAGCAGTCCCCGGACAGGGGGTGGCTACGAGCAGTACTTC,CASSPRTGGGYEQYF
-,TRBD1,TRBV28,TRBJ1-2,TGCGTCACCCACGGGACAGGGCGTGTCAATGGCTACACCTTC,CVTHGTGRVNGYTF
few,-,TRBV3-1/TRBV3-2,TRBJ1-1,TGTGCCAGCAGCCAAGACGGGATGAACACTGAAGCTTTCTTT,CASSQDGMNTEAFF
-,-,TRBV11-2,TRBJ2-7,TGTGCCAGCAGCCCCGTGACCGCGGGTGGGGGGGAGCAGTACTTC,CASSPVTAGGGEQYF
-,-,TRBV11-3,TRBJ2-7,TGTGCCAGCAGCTTAGTTACGGGTACGTACTTC,CASSLVTGTYF
-,TRBD1,TRBV15,TRBJ1-1,TGTGCCACCAGCAGAGATGGCGGGGACAGGTCGCGTGAAGCTTTCTTT,CATSRDGGDRSREAFF
-,-,TRBV6-5,TRBJ1-1,TGTGCCAGCACCCCGGGGGGTTTGGGCACTGAAGCTTTCTTT,CASTPGGLGTEAFF
few,-,TRBV19,TRBJ1-2,TGTGCCAGTAGTATAGTAGGGGGCTATGGCTACACCTTC,CASSIVGGYGYTF
-,-,TRBV5-1,TRBJ2-5,TGCGCCAGCAGCTTTGGAGACCTGGGAGAGACCCAGTACTTC,CASSFGDLGETQYF
-,TRBD2,TRBV23-1,TRBJ2-7,TGCGCCAGCAGTCAATCTCCCGGGACTAGCGGGGGTTACGAGCAGTACTTC,CASSQSPGTSGGYEQYF
-,-,TRBV7-9,TRBJ2-5,TGTGCCAGCCTGAGTGCGGAGACCCAGTACTTC,CASLSAETQYF
-,-,TRBV18,TRBJ2-1,TGTGCCAGCTCACCTTATTCCCAGGGGCCCTACAATGAGCAGTTCTTC,CASSPYSQGPYNEQFF
-,-,TRBV15,TRBJ2-5,TGTGCCACCACCAAGGGGCAGGGCAGAGAGACCCAGTACTTC,CATTKGQGRETQYF